This T cell receptor (beta chain) was found in a study of T-cell memory formation after mild COVID-19 (dated by TCRdb to the early 2020s). Regarding the research as a whole: Most TCR sequence clusters were specific to one of the two donors. In a couple of donors, T-cell clones that expanded and contracted after mild COVID-19 were tracked by sequencing TCRalpha and TCRbeta repertoires over time. The cohort was made up of two young adult volunteers, one female and one male, who were previously healthy. Beyond this particular receptor, the publication reports: The second-wave clones that peaked on day 37 were not confirmed to be SARS-CoV-2 specific. From day 15 to 85, contracting clones showed balanced CD4/CD8 phenotypes, whereas a second wave of clones that expanded from day 15 to 37 leaned towards CD4+. Only a couple of mild cases were covered in the study, and larger cohorts including severe cases with pre-infection samples were considered necessary. Some responding clones were detected in pre-infection memory, suggesting pre-existing cross-reactive memory T cells joined the SARS-CoV-2 response. Contracting CD4+ clones turned up mainly in the CM and EM memory subsets, whereas EMRA was where CD8+ clones were enriched.

PBMCs were isolated by Ficoll-Paque density gradient centrifugation. This clonotype was detected a few times. Its antigen has not been determined. No base qualities exist here, and no much larger clone lies one base off it. For sequencing, an Illumina NovaSeq 6000 was employed. Using 5'RACE with constant-segment primers, TCRalpha and TCRbeta cDNA libraries were constructed, with sample barcodes and unique molecular identifiers added in the process. RNA was extracted from every sample with Trizol reagent. The libraries were amplified in two PCR steps, and the second step added a second sample barcode and Illumina TruSeq adapters. Sequencing of the libraries was done on an Illumina NovaSeq, producing 2 x 150 bp paired-end reads. Regarding the original processing steps: The reads were demultiplexed and collapsed into UMI-guided consensus sequences using migec v1.2.7. Using mixcr v2.1.11, the UMI consensuses were aligned to TRA and TRB V and J templates and assembled into clonotypes. A clonotype was counted as expanded or contracted only when both edgeR and NoisET called the clonotype significant, with the noise models trained on biological replicates. For edgeR calls, a false discovery rate-adjusted p below 0.01 and a log2 fold-change threshold of 1 were applied. As an exploratory analysis of dynamics, PCA with hierarchical clustering was applied to max-normalized trajectories of the 1000 most abundant clonotypes. Separately sequenced CD4+ and CD8+ repertoires were used to assign the CD4 or CD8 phenotype of responding clones. TCRdb handled the public reads itself, with Q25 trimming in fastp and clone calling in MiXCR, and kept productive beta chains. Identical CDR3 proteins give one entry, which carries the most common genes and DNA. The V and J calls here are based on TCRdb, not the publication. For this sample the table gives about 180,000 distinct CDR3 sequences, of which approximately 16% were detected only once. The ten most abundant clones make up about 2.1% of the sample.

CDR1 is given as SGDLS and CDR2 as YYNGEE, both from the germline V gene. At the junction V is shortened by 0 bases and J by 0 bases, with 7 bases in between. The cysteine opens and the phenylalanine closes a CDR3 of 15 amino acids. Only the CDR3 DNA stays, 45 bases, in frame from base 1. This receptor chain uses TRBV9 and TRBJ2-1; no D gene call is confident. The receptor's source is an adult woman who had mild COVID-19 (a few samples of this study predate the infection). The sample titles of this study are shuffled in the database, so cell type and time point are left out; the donor was told from shared clones. The sample consisted of PBMCs or a T cell subset sorted from them (not recorded which). DNA sequence: TGTGCCAGCAGCGTAGTGGAAGTCTCCTACAATGAGCAGTTCTTC. Its protein is CASSVVEVSYNEQFF.